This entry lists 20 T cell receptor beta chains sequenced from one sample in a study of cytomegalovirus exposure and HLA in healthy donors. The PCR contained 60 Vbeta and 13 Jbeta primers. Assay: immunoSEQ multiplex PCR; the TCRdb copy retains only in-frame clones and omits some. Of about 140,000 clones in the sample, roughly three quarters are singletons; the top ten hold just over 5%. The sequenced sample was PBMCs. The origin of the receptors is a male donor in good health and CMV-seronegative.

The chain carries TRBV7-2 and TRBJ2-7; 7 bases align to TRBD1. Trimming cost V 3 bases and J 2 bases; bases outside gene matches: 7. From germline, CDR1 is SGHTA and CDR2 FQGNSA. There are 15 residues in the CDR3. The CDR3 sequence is CASSFGTDKAYEQYF. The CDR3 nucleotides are TGTGCCAGCAGCTTTGGGACAGATAAAGCCTACGAGCAGTACTTC. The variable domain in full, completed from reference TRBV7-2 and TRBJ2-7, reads GAGVSQSPSNKVTEKGKDVELRCDPISGHTALYWYRQSLGQGLEFLIYFQGNSAPDKSGLPSDRFSAERTGGSVSTLTIQRTQQEDSAVYLCASSFGTDKAYEQYFGPGTRLTVT.

The CDR3 DNA reads TGTGCCAGCAGCCCCGGGACAGGGTCCGGGGAGCTGTTTTTT. Protein: CASSPGTGSGELFF. V gene TRBV5-4 combines with J gene TRBJ2-2; TRBD1 matches at 9 bases. Trimming at V came to 4 bases and at J to 6 bases, leaving 4 bases not matched to a gene. This CDR3 region has 14 residues. From germline, CDR1 is SGHNT and CDR2 YYREEE (reference sequence).

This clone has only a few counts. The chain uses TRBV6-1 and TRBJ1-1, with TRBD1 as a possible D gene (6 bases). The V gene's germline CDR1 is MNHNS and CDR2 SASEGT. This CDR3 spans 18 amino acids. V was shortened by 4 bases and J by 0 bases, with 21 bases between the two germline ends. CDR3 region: CASSGNDRSGFVNTEAFF. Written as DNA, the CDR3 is TGTGCCAGCAGTGGAAATGACAGGTCAGGATTCGTGAACACTGAAGCTTTCTTT.

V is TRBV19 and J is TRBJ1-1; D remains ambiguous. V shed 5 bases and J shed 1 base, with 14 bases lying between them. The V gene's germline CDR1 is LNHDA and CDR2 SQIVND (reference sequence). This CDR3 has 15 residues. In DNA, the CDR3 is TGTGCCAGTAGTTGGGAGAGGGAGACGAACACTGAAGCTTTCTTT. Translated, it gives CASSWERETNTEAFF.

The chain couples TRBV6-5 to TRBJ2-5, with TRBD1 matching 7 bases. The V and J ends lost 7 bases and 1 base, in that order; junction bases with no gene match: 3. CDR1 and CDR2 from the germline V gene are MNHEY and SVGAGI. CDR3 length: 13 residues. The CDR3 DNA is TGTGCCAGCACGGGGACAGCCCAAGAGACCCAGTACTTC. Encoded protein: CASTGTAQETQYF.

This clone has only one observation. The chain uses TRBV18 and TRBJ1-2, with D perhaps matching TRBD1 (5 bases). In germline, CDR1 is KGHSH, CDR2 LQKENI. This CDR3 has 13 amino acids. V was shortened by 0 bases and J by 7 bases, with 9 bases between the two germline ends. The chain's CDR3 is CASSPPGVGGYTF. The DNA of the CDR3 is TGTGCCAGCTCACCACCAGGGGTAGGTGGCTACACCTTC.

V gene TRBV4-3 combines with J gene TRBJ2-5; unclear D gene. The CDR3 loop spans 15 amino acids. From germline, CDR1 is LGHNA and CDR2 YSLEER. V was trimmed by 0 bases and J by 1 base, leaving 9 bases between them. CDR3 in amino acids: CASSQDIQFQETQYF. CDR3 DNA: TGCGCCAGCAGCCAAGATATACAGTTCCAAGAGACCCAGTACTTC.

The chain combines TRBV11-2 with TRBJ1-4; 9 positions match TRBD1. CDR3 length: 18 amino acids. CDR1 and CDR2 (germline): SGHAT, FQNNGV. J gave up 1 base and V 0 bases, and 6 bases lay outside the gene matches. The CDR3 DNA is TGTGCCAGCAGCTTAGACCCCCCGGGACAGGGAACTAATGAAAAACTGTTTTTT. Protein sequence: CASSLDPPGQGTNEKLFF. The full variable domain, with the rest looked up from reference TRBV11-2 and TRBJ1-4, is EAGVAQSPRYKIIEKRQSVAFWCNPISGHATLYWYQQILGQGPKLLIQFQNNGVVDDSQLPKDRFSAERLKGVDSTLKIQPAKLEDSAVYLCASSLDPPGQGTNEKLFFGSGTQLSVL.

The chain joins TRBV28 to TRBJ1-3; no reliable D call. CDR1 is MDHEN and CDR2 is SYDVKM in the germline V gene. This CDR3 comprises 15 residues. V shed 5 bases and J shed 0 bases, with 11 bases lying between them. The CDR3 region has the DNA TGTGCCAGCAGTCCCCGACGGGACTCTGGAAACACCATATATTTT. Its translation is CASSPRRDSGNTIYF.

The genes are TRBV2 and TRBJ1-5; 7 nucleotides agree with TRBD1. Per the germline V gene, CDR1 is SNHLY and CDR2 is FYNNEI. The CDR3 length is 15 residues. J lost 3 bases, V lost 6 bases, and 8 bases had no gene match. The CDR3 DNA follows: TGTGCCAGCAGCGCCGAACAGGGGAACAATCAGCCCCAGCATTTT. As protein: CASSAEQGNNQPQHF. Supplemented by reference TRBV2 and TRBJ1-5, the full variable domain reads EPEVTQTPSHQVTQMGQEVILRCVPISNHLYFYWYRQILGQKVEFLVSFYNNEISEKSEIFDDQFSVERPDGSNFTLKIRSTKLEDSAMYFCASSAEQGNNQPQHFGDGTRLSIL.

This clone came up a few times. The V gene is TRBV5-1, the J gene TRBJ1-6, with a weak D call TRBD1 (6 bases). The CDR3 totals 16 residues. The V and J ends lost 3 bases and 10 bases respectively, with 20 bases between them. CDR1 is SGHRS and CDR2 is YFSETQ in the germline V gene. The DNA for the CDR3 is TGCGCCAGCAGCTCCGCGGTAGGGCAGGGGAACTCACCCCTCCACTTT. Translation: CASSSAVGQGNSPLHF.

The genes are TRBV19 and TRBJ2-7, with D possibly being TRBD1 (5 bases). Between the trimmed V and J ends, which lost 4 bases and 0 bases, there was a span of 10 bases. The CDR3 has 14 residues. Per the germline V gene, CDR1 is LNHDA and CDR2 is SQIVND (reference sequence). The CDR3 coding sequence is TGTGCCAGTAGTAAACAGGTGGGCTCCTACGAGCAGTACTTC. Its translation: CASSKQVGSYEQYF. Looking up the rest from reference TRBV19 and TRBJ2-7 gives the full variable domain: DGGITQSPKYLFRKEGQNVTLSCEQNLNHDAMYWYRQDPGQGLRLIYYSQIVNDFQKGDIAEGYSVSREKKESFPLTVTSAQKNPTAFYLCASSKQVGSYEQYFGPGTRLTVT.

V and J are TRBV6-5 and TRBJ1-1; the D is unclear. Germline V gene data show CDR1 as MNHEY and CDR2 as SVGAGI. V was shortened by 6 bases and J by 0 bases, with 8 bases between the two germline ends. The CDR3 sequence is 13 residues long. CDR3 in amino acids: CASSTDLNTEAFF. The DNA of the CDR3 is TGTGCCAGCAGCACCGACTTGAACACTGAAGCTTTCTTT.

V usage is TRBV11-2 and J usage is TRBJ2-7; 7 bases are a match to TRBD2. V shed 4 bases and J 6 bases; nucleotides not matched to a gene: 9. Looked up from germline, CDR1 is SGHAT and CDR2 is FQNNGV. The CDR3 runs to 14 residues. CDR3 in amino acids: CASSSRGGSSEQYF. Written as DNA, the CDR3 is TGTGCCAGCAGCTCCCGCGGGGGTTCCAGCGAGCAGTACTTC.

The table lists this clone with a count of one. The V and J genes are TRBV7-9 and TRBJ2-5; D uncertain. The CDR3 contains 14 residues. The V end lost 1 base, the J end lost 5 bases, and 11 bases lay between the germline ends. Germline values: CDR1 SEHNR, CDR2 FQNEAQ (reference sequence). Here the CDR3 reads CASSLVHLGETQYF. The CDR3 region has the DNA TGTGCCAGCAGCTTAGTCCACCTCGGGGAGACCCAGTACTTC. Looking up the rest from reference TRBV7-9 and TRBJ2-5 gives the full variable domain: DTGVSQNPRHKITKRGQNVTFRCDPISEHNRLYWYRQTLGQGPEFLTYFQNEAQLEKSRLLSDRFSAERPKGSFSTLEIQRTEQGDSAMYLCASSLVHLGETQYFGPGTRLLVL.

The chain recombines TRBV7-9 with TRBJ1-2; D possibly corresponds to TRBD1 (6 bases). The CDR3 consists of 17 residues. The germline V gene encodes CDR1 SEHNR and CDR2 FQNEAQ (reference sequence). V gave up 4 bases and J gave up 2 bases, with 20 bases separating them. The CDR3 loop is CASSSSGGAYKNYGYTF. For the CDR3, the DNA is TGTGCCAGCAGCTCAAGCGGGGGCGCATATAAGAACTATGGCTACACCTTC.

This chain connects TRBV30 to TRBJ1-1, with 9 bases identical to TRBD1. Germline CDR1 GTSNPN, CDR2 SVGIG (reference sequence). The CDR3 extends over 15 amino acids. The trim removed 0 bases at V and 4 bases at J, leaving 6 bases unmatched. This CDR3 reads CAWSVRGQGGTEAFF. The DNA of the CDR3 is TGTGCCTGGAGTGTACGGGGACAGGGTGGCACTGAAGCTTTCTTT.

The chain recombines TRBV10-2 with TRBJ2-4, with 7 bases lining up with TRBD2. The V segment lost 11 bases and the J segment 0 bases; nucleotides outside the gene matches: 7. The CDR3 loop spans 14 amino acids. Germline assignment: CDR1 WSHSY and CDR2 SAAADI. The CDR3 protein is CASRDYLAKNIQYF. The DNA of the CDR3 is TGCGCCTCCAGGGACTACCTAGCCAAAAACATTCAGTACTTC.

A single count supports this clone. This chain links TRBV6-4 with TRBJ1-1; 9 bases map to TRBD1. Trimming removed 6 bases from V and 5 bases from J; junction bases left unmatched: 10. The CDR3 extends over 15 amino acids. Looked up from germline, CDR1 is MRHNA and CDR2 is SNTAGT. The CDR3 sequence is CASRDTDRGGTEAFF. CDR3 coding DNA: TGTGCCAGCAGAGACACCGACAGGGGGGGAACTGAAGCTTTCTTT.

CDR3 nucleotide sequence: TGTGCCATCAGTCGTCTAGCGGACACAGATACGCAGTATTTT. Protein: CAISRLADTDTQYF. The rearrangement links TRBV10-3 to TRBJ2-3; 7 bases fit TRBD2. The germline V gene has CDR1 ENHRY and CDR2 SYGVKD. Losses at the gene ends were 5 bases for V and 2 bases for J; bases not matched to a gene: 4. The CDR3 consists of 14 residues.